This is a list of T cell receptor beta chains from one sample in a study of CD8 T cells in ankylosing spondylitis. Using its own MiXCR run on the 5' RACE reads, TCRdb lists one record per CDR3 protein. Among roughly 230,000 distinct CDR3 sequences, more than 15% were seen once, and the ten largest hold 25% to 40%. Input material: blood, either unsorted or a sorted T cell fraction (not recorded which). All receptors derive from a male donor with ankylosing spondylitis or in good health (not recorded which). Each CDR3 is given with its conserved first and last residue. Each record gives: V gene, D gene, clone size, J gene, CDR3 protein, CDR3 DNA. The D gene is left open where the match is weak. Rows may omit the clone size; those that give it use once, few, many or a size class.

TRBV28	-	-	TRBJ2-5	CASSPRGENQETQYF	TGTGCCAGCAGTCCAAGGGGCGAAAACCAAGAGACCCAGTACTTC
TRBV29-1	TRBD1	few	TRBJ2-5	CSALGQGRHF	TGCAGCGCCCTCGGACAGGGGAGGCACTTC
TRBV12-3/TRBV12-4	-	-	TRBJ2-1	CASSLAQVGNCNEQFF	TGTGCCAGCAGTTTAGCCCAGGTGGGCAATTGCAATGAGCAGTTCTTC
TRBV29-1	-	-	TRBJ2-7	CSVYGAGSYEQYF	TGCAGCGTTTACGGGGCTGGGTCCTACGAGCAGTACTTC
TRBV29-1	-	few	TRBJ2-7	CSVEPWSGEQYF	TGCAGCGTTGAACCCTGGTCCGGCGAGCAGTACTTC
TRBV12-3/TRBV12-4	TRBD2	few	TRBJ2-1	CASSLGLAGGGYNEQFF	TGTGCCAGCAGTTTAGGACTAGCGGGAGGAGGGTACAATGAGCAGTTCTTC
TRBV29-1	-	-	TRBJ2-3	CSVLQGDTQYF	TGCAGCGTCCTTCAGGGAGATACGCAGTATTTT
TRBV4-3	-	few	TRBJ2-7	CASSQDLEEGAYEQYF	TGCGCCAGCAGCCAAGATCTTGAGGAGGGGGCCTACGAGCAGTACTTC
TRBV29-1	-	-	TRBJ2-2	CSVDRGEGLFF	TGCAGCGTTGATCGGGGCGAGGGGCTGTTTTTT
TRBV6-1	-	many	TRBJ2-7	CASSDGSGYEQYF	TGTGCCAGCAGTGACGGTAGCGGCTACGAGCAGTACTTC
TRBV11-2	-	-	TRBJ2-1	CASSLLSADWSYNEQFF	TGTGCCAGCAGCTTATTGTCTGCGGATTGGTCCTACAATGAGCAGTTCTTC
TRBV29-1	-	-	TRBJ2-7	CSVEGGAGDEQYF	TGCAGCGTTGAAGGGGGGGCGGGAGACGAGCAGTACTTC
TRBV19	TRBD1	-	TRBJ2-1	CASSRDRGRSNEQFF	TGTGCCAGTAGTCGAGACAGGGGGCGCTCAAATGAGCAGTTCTTC
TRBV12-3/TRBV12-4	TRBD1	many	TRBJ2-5	CASSEPWTGPRGETQYF	TGTGCCAGCAGTGAACCCTGGACAGGGCCCAGGGGGGAGACCCAGTACTTC
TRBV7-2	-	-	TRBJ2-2	CASSLAGFGRGGGTGELFF	TGTGCCAGCAGCTTAGCGGGCTTCGGCAGGGGCGGAGGCACCGGGGAGCTGTTTTTT
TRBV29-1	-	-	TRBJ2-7	CSVEAGGATYEQYF	TGCAGCGTTGAAGCGGGTGGGGCAACCTACGAGCAGTACTTC
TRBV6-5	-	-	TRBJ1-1	CASSYSIEYTEAFF	TGTGCCAGCAGTTACTCTATCGAGTACACTGAAGCTTTCTTT
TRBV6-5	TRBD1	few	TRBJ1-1	CASSYAGQGSTEAFF	TGTGCCAGCAGTTACGCCGGACAGGGGTCCACTGAAGCTTTCTTT
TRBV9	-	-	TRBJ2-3	CASSVDGGPTDTQYF	TGTGCCAGCAGCGTAGACGGGGGCCCCACAGATACGCAGTATTTT
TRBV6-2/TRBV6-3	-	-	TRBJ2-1	CASSIISPYNEQFF	TGTGCCAGCAGTATAATATCCCCCTACAATGAGCAGTTCTTC
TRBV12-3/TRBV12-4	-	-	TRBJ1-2	CASSPLNYGYTF	TGTGCCAGCAGCCCCCTTAACTATGGCTACACCTTC
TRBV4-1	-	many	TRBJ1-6	CASSHVGLGNSPLHF	TGCGCCAGCAGCCACGTTGGGTTGGGGAATTCACCCCTCCACTTT
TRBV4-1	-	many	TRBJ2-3	CASSQGGFIGTDTQYF	TGCGCCAGCAGCCAAGGAGGGTTTATTGGGACAGATACGCAGTATTTT
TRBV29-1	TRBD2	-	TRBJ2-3	CSVGGLAGLLNTDTQYF	TGCAGCGTTGGAGGTTTAGCGGGACTTCTTAACACAGATACGCAGTATTTT
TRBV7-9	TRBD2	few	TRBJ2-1	CASSARTSGGGNEQFF	TGTGCCAGCAGCGCCCGGACTAGCGGGGGGGGGAATGAGCAGTTCTTC
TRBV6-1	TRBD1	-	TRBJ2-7	CASRGTGKVGSYEQYF	TGTGCCAGCAGGGGGACAGGGAAGGTTGGCTCCTACGAGCAGTACTTC
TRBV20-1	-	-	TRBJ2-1	CSAREAYSSSYNEQFF	TGCAGTGCTAGAGAGGCGTACTCGAGCTCCTACAATGAGCAGTTCTTC
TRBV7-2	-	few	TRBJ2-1	CASSLGVRGSYNEQFF	TGTGCCAGCAGCTTAGGTGTCCGGGGGTCCTACAATGAGCAGTTCTTC
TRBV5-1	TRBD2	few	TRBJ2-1	CASSLASSGGEQFF	TGCGCCAGCAGCTTGGCGTCTAGCGGGGGTGAGCAGTTCTTC
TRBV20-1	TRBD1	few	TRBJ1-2	CSALKPQGADYGYTF	TGCAGTGCTCTGAAACCACAGGGGGCTGACTATGGCTACACCTTC
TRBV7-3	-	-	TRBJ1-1	CASSLSWNTEAFF	TGTGCCAGCAGCTTATCCTGGAACACTGAAGCTTTCTTT
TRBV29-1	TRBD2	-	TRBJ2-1	CSGRGGLAFNEQFF	TGCAGCGGGAGGGGGGGACTAGCGTTTAATGAGCAGTTCTTC
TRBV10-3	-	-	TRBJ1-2	CAISESTGGLDYGYTF	TGTGCCATCAGTGAGTCAACGGGGGGCCTGGACTATGGCTACACCTTC
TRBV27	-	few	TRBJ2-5	CASSSLSTSLQETQYF	TGTGCCAGCAGTTCACTTTCAACGAGCCTACAAGAGACCCAGTACTTC
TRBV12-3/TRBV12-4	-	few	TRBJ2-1	CASRLTDEQFF	TGTGCCAGCAGACTAACCGATGAGCAGTTCTTC
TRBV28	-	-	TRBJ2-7	CASRPNGHYEQYF	TGTGCCAGCAGGCCTAATGGCCACTACGAGCAGTACTTC
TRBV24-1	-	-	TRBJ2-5	CATSRSGETQYF	TGTGCCACCAGCCGTTCGGGAGAGACCCAGTACTTC
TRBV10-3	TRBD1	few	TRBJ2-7	CASEDRELDEQYF	TGTGCCAGCGAGGACAGGGAGCTCGACGAGCAGTACTTC
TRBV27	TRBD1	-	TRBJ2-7	CASSLIGTGIYEQYF	TGTGCCAGCAGTTTAATCGGGACAGGGATCTACGAGCAGTACTTC
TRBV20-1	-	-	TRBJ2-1	CSARVLTYNEQFF	TGCAGTGCTAGGGTACTTACCTACAATGAGCAGTTCTTC
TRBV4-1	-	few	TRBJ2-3	CASSPSESTYGPDTQYF	TGCGCCAGCAGCCCTTCAGAAAGCACTTATGGGCCAGATACGCAGTATTTT
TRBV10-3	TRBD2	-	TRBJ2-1	CATLSGYGSGRADEQFF	TGTGCCACACTATCAGGGTACGGGAGCGGGAGGGCCGATGAGCAGTTCTTC
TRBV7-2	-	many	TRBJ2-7	CASSLAMTPPYEQYF	TGTGCCAGCAGCTTAGCGATGACACCACCTTACGAGCAGTACTTC
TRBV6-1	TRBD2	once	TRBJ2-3	CASSAVAGGTDTQYF	TGTGCCAGCAGCGCCGTAGCGGGAGGAACAGATACGCAGTATTTT
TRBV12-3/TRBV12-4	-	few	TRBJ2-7	CASSFGRFYEQYF	TGTGCCAGCAGTTTCGGACGTTTCTACGAGCAGTACTTC
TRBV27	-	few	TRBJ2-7	CASSPFGPSYEQYF	TGTGCCAGCAGCCCGTTCGGGCCAAGCTACGAGCAGTACTTC
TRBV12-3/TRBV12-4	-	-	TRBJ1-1	CASSPTGRITEAFF	TGTGCCAGCAGTCCGACCGGAAGGATAACTGAAGCTTTCTTT
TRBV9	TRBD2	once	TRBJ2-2	CASSAALSGVTNTGELFF	TGTGCCAGCAGCGCCGCCCTAAGCGGGGTGACGAACACCGGGGAGCTGTTTTTT
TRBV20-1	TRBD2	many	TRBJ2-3	CSADKRERLDTQYF	TGCAGTGCGGATAAGCGGGAGCGTCTAGATACGCAGTATTTT
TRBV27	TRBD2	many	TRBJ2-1	CASSLSLAGLYNEQFF	TGTGCCAGCAGTTTATCTCTAGCGGGGCTCTACAATGAGCAGTTCTTC
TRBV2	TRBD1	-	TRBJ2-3	CASSETGGPSDTQYF	TGTGCCAGCAGCGAAACAGGGGGGCCATCAGATACGCAGTATTTT
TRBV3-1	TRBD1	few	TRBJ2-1	CASQGETPNEQFF	TGTGCCAGCCAGGGGGAGACCCCCAATGAGCAGTTCTTC
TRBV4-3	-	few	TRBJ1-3	CASSQAGFNSGNTIYF	TGCGCCAGCAGCCAGGCCGGGTTCAACTCTGGAAACACCATATATTTT
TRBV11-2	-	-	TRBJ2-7	CASSFDAGPYEQYF	TGTGCCAGCAGCTTTGATGCCGGTCCCTACGAGCAGTACTTC
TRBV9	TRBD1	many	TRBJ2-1	CASSSRQGYYNEQFF	TGTGCCAGCAGCTCCAGACAGGGCTACTACAATGAGCAGTTCTTC
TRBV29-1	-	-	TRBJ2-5	CSVGAEVWGENIIQETQYF	TGCAGCGTTGGCGCCGAGGTTTGGGGAGAAAATATTATACAAGAGACCCAGTACTTC